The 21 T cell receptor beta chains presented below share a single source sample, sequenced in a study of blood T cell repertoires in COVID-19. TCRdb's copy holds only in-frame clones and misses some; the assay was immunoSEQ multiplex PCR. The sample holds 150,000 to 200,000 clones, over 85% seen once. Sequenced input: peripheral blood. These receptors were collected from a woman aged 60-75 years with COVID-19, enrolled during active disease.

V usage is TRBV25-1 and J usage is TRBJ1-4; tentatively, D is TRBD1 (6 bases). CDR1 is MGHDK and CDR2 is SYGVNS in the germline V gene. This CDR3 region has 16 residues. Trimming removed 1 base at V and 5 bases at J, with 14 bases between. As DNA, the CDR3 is TGTGCCAGCAGTGAATCTCTACGGCAGGGGAATGAAAAACTGTTTTTT. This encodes CASSESLRQGNEKLFF.

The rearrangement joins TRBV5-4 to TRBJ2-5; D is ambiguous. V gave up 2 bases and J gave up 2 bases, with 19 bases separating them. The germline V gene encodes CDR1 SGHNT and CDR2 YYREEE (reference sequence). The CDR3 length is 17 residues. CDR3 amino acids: CASSFGAPPGGQETQYF. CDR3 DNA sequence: TGTGCCAGCAGCTTTGGAGCCCCCCCGGGTGGGCAAGAGACCCAGTACTTC.

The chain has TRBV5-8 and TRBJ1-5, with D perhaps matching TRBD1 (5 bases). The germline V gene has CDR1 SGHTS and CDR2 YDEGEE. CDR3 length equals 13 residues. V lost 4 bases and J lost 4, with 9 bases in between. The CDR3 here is CASSPGWNQPQHF. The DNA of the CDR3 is TGTGCCAGCAGCCCAGGGTGGAATCAGCCCCAGCATTTT.

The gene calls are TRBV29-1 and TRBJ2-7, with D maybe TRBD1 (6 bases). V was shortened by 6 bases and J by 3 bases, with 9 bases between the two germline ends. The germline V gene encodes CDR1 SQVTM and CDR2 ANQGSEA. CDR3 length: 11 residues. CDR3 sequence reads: CSVGQFYEQYF. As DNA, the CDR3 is TGCAGCGTCGGACAGTTCTACGAGCAGTACTTC.

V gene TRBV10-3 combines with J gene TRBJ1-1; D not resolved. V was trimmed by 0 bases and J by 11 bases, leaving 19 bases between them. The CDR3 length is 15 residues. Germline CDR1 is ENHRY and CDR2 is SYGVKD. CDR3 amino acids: CAISESDEPDSVAFF. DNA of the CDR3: TGTGCCATCAGTGAGTCTGACGAACCGGACTCCGTGGCTTTCTTT.

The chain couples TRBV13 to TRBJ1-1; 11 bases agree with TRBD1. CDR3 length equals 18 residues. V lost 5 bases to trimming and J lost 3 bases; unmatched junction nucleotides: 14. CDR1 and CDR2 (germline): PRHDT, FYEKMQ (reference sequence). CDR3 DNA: TGTGCCAGCAGCACACGTAGGGGACAGGGGGTTTGGGACACTGAAGCTTTCTTT. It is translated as CASSTRRGQGVWDTEAFF.

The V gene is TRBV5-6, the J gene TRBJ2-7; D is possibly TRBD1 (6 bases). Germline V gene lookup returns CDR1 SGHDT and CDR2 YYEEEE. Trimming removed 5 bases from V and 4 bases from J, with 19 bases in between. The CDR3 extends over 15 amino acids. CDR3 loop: CASRHSGTSPYEQYF. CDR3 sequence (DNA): TGTGCCAGCAGACACTCCGGGACATCTCCTTACGAGCAGTACTTC. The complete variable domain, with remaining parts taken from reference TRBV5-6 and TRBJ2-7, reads DAGVTQSPTHLIKTRGQQVTLRCSPKSGHDTVSWYQQALGQGPQFIFQYYEEEERQRGNFPDRFSGHQFPNYSSELNVNALLLGDSALYLCASRHSGTSPYEQYFGPGTRLTVT.

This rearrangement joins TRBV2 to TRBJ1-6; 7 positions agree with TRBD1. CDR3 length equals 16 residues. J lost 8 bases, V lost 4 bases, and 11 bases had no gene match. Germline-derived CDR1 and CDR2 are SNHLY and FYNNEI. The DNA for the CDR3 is TGTGCCAGCAGTGTAGAGACAGGGAGTAGCGATTCACCCCTCCACTTT. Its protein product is CASSVETGSSDSPLHF.

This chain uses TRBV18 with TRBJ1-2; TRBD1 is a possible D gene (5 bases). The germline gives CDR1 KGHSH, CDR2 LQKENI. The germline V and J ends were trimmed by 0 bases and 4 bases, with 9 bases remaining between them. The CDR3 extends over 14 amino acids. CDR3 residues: CASSPPAGVYGYTF. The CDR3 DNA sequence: TGTGCCAGCTCACCACCGGCGGGGGTCTATGGCTACACCTTC.

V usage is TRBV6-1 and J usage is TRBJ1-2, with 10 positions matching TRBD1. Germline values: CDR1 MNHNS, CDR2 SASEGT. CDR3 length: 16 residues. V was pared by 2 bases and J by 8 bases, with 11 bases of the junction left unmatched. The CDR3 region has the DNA TGTGCCAGCAGTGAACGCCCCGGGACAGGGGCACGCGGCTACACCTTC. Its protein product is CASSERPGTGARGYTF.

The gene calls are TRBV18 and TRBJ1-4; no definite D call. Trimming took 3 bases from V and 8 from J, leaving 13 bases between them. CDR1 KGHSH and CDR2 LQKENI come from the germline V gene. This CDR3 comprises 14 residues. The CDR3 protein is CASSPARGREKLFF. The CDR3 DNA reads TGTGCCAGCTCACCCGCCCGCGGAAGGGAAAAACTGTTTTTT.

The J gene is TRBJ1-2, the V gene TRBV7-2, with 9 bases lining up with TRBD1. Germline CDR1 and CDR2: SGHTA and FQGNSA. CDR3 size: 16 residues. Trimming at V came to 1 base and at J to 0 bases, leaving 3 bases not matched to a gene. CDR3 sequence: CASSLGRQGANYGYTF. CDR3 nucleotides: TGTGCCAGCAGCTTAGGGAGACAGGGGGCTAACTATGGCTACACCTTC.

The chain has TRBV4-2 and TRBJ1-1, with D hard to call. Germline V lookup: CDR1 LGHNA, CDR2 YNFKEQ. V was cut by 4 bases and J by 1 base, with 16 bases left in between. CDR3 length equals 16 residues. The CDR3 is CASSLLGREGNTEAFF. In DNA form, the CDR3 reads TGTGCCAGCAGCCTCCTCGGACGGGAGGGGAACACTGAAGCTTTCTTT.

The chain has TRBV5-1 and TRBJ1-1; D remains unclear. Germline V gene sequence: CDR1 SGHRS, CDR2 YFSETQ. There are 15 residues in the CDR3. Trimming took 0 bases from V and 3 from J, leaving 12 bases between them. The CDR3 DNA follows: TGCGCCAGCAGCTTGGAACCGTCGTCGGACACTGAAGCTTTCTTT. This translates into CASSLEPSSDTEAFF.

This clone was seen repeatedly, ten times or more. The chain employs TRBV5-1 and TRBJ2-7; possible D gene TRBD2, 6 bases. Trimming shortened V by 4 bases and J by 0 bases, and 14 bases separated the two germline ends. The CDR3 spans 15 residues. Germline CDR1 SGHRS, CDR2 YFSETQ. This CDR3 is CASSRGSGSSYEQYF. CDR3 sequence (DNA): TGCGCCAGCAGCCGCGGTAGCGGAAGCTCCTACGAGCAGTACTTC.

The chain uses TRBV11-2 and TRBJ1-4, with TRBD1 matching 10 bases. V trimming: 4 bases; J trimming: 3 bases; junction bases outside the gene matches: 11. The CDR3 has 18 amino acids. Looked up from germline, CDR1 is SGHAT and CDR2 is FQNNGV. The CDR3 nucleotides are TGTGCCAGCAGCTCCTCGACAGGGGGCCAGAGCCCTAATGAAAAACTGTTTTTT. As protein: CASSSSTGGQSPNEKLFF.

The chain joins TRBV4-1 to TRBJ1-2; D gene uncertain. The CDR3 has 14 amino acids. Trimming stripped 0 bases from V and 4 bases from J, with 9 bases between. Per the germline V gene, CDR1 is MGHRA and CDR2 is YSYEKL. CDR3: CASSQEVTSYGYTF. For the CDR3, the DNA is TGCGCCAGCAGCCAAGAAGTAACAAGCTATGGCTACACCTTC.

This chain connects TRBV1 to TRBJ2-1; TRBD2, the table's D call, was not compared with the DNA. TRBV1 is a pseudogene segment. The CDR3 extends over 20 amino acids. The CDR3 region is CTSSHQGRLAGGNSYNEQFF. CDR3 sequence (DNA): TGCACCAGCAGCCATCAAGGGAGACTAGCGGGGGGGAACTCCTACAATGAGCAGTTCTTC.

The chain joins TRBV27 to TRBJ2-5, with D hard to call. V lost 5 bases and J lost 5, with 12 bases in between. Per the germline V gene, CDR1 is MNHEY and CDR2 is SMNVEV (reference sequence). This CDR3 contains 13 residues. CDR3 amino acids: CASSPGNTETQYF. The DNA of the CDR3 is TGTGCCAGCAGTCCAGGAAACACGGAGACCCAGTACTTC.

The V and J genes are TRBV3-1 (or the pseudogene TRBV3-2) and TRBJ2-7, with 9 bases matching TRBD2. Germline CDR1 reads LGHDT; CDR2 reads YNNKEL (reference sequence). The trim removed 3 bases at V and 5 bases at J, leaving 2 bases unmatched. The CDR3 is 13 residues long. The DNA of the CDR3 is TGTGCCAGCAGCCAGCTAGCGGGGCACGAGCAGTACTTC. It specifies CASSQLAGHEQYF.

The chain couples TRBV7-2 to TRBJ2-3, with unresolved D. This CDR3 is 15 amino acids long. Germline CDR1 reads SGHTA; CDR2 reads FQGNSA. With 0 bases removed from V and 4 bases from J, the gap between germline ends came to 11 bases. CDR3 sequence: CASSLAHGYSDTQYF. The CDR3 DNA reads TGTGCCAGCAGCTTAGCGCACGGGTACTCAGATACGCAGTATTTT.